This T cell receptor (beta chain) originates from a study of blood T cell repertoires in COVID-19. Germline V gene lookup returns CDR1 SGHDN and CDR2 FVKESK. V lost 3 bases and J 4 bases, leaving 12 bases between the germline ends. The CDR3 is 14 amino acids. The study recruited people aged about 18 to 95 years across some 23 US areas. Donors were grouped by their self-reported clinical history. Exposed study participants had met a COVID-19 case within 2 weeks before entry. In the authors' methods: Nucleated cell number was recorded as an estimate derived from reference gene primer amplification. Profiling relied on immunoSEQ multiplex PCR, and the TCRdb table lists in-frame clones only, not all of them. The V and J calls and the clone size are those of that table, but D and trimming were determined from the DNA. There are 260,000 or so clones in the sample; 83% occur only once, and 3.5% to 4% lies in the top ten.

Sequencing was carried out using PBMCs or T cells enriched from blood (not recorded which). The rearrangement uses TRBV14 and TRBJ1-1; TRBD1 might be the D (6 bases). The receptor comes from a woman aged 40 to 55 who had been exposed to COVID-19. DNA of the CDR3: TGTGCCAGCAGCCAGCAGGGGCGGAGCACTGAAGCTTTCTTT. Its translation is CASSQQGRSTEAFF.